Shown below are 22 T cell receptor beta chains from a single sample sequenced in a study of shared T cell receptors in the human thymus. The assay was immunoSEQ multiplex PCR, and TCRdb's table has in-frame clones only and misses some. In the table there are almost 550,000 clones, approximately 78% of which are singletons. This sample also belongs to another study, concerning human thymus T cells.

The sample consisted of thymocytes. Source of these receptors: a boy under two years old with a congenital heart defect.

V usage is TRBV27 and J usage is TRBJ2-1; maybe TRBD2 (6 bases). Trimming stripped 2 bases from V and 4 bases from J, with 12 bases between. CDR1 and CDR2 from the germline V gene are MNHEY and SMNVEV (reference sequence). This CDR3 has 15 amino acids. CDR3 loop: CASSLGPSVYNEQFF. The CDR3 DNA follows: TGTGCCAGCAGTTTAGGGCCTAGCGTATACAATGAGCAGTTCTTC.

This chain connects TRBV7-9 to TRBJ2-7; the match to TRBD2 covers 7 bases. CDR1 and CDR2 from the germline V gene are SEHNR and FQNEAQ (reference sequence). Trimming took 4 bases from V and 4 from J; bases not matched to a gene: 10. The CDR3 runs to 15 residues. The CDR3 loop is CASSSPGPGGYEQYF. For the CDR3, the DNA is TGTGCCAGCAGCTCCCCGGGACCGGGGGGTTACGAGCAGTACTTC. Looking up the rest from reference TRBV7-9 and TRBJ2-7 gives the full variable domain: DTGVSQNPRHKITKRGQNVTFRCDPISEHNRLYWYRQTLGQGPEFLTYFQNEAQLEKSRLLSDRFSAERPKGSFSTLEIQRTEQGDSAMYLCASSSPGPGGYEQYFGPGTRLTVT.

The rearrangement uses TRBV25-1 and TRBJ2-1, with 9 bases fitting TRBD2. The CDR3 totals 16 residues. The J segment lost 2 bases and the V segment lost 4 bases, leaving 6 bases of the junction unmatched. CDR1 is MGHDK, CDR2 SYGVNS, per germline. CDR3 loop: CASSGLAGAAYNEQFF. CDR3 DNA sequence: TGTGCCAGCAGTGGATTAGCGGGAGCCGCCTACAATGAGCAGTTCTTC.

The count of this clone is one. The gene calls are TRBV30 and TRBJ2-5; a possible D gene is TRBD1 (5 bases). This CDR3 has 15 residues. The ends were cut back, 2 bases at V and 0 bases at J, with 13 bases in the middle. The germline V gene has CDR1 GTSNPN and CDR2 SVGIG (reference sequence). DNA of the CDR3: TGTGCCTGGAGTCCCCAGGGTCCCCACCAAGAGACCCAGTACTTC. This sequence encodes CAWSPQGPHQETQYF.

The V and J genes are TRBV2 and TRBJ2-1; 15 bases align to TRBD2. The CDR3 is 17 amino acids. J gave up 10 bases and V 5 bases, and 12 bases lay outside the gene matches. Germline assignment: CDR1 SNHLY and CDR2 FYNNEI. The CDR3 DNA is TGTGCCAGCAGTCTAGGGTGGACTAGCGGGAGGGTTGTCGAGCAGTTCTTC. Its translation: CASSLGWTSGRVVEQFF.

V gene TRBV28 combines with J gene TRBJ1-2; the D gene is possibly TRBD1 (5 bases). This CDR3 spans 13 amino acids. Trimming pared 3 bases from V and 4 bases from J, leaving 9 bases between. Per germline, CDR1 MDHEN and CDR2 SYDVKM. CDR3 nucleotides: TGTGCCAGCAGTTTTGACAGCTCCTATGGCTACACCTTC. The encoded protein is CASSFDSSYGYTF.

The rearrangement uses TRBV29-1 and TRBJ2-5; 8 nucleotides match TRBD2. V lost 4 bases to trimming and J lost 5 bases; unmatched junction nucleotides: 12. The CDR3 has 15 amino acids. Germline V gives CDR1 SQVTM, CDR2 ANQGSEA. The CDR3 reads CSVVREGRVGETQYF. CDR3 sequence (DNA): TGCAGCGTTGTCCGGGAGGGCCGAGTTGGGGAGACCCAGTACTTC.

The V gene is TRBV28, the J gene TRBJ1-5, with 7 bases that match TRBD1. V lost 6 bases and J lost 1; bases outside the gene matches: 21. The CDR3 consists of 20 residues. Germline CDR1 is MDHEN and CDR2 is SYDVKM. The DNA of the CDR3 is TGTGCCAGCAGCTCGTTGAAACAGGGGTGGAATGAGTTAAGCAATCAGCCCCAGCATTTT. It is translated as CASSSLKQGWNELSNQPQHF.

V and J are TRBV27 and TRBJ2-7, with 10 bases identical to TRBD1. The CDR3 is made up of 15 amino acids. Losses at the gene ends were 6 bases for V and 5 bases for J; bases not matched to a gene: 10. The germline V gene has CDR1 MNHEY and CDR2 SMNVEV (reference sequence). The CDR3 is CASRPIGTGAHEQYF. The CDR3 DNA sequence: TGTGCCAGCAGACCGATCGGGACAGGGGCTCACGAGCAGTACTTC.

The gene calls are TRBV15 and TRBJ1-5; TRBD1 is a possible D gene (5 bases). V was pared by 8 bases and J by 3 bases, with 11 bases between. CDR1 and CDR2 from the germline V gene are LNHNV and YYDKDF (reference sequence). The length of the CDR3 is 13 residues. This CDR3 is CATAGLPNQPQHF. DNA of the CDR3: TGTGCCACCGCGGGACTTCCCAATCAGCCCCAGCATTTT.

This clone has more than one count but fewer than ten. V usage is TRBV11-3 and J usage is TRBJ1-3; D possibly corresponds to TRBD1 (6 bases). The CDR3 spans 16 residues. The germline V and J ends were trimmed by 4 bases and 0 bases, with 13 bases remaining between them. CDR1 is SGHNT, CDR2 YENEEA, per germline. The CDR3 nucleotides read TGTGCCAGCAGCTCGTCGGACAGAAGCTCTGGAAACACCATATATTTT. Protein product: CASSSSDRSSGNTIYF. Looking up the rest from reference TRBV11-3 and TRBJ1-3 gives the full variable domain: EAGVVQSPRYKIIEKKQPVAFWCNPISGHNTLYWYLQNLGQGPELLIRYENEEAVDDSQLPKDRFSAERLKGVDSTLKIQPAELGDSAVYLCASSSSDRSSGNTIYFGEGSWLTVV.

The chain recombines TRBV27 with TRBJ2-7, with 10 positions matching TRBD1. With 8 bases clipped from V and 2 bases from J, the junction kept 9 bases outside the gene matches. Germline V gives CDR1 MNHEY, CDR2 SMNVEV (reference sequence). The CDR3 has 15 amino acids. This CDR3 reads CASGVPGQGTYEQYF. The CDR3 DNA follows: TGTGCCAGCGGGGTTCCGGGACAGGGGACCTACGAGCAGTACTTC.

There are a few counts of this clone. The chain combines TRBV10-3 with TRBJ1-3; 7 positions match TRBD1. V shed 7 bases and J 2 bases; nucleotides not matched to a gene: 11. The germline V gene encodes CDR1 ENHRY and CDR2 SYGVKD. This CDR3 contains 16 residues. CDR3 in DNA: TGTGCCATCACGGAGAGGGACAGACAGCCTGGAAACACCATATATTTT. This codes for CAITERDRQPGNTIYF.

The chain carries TRBV30 and TRBJ1-5; D is uncertain. The CDR3 sequence is 15 residues long. V lost 0 bases and J lost 2, with 11 bases in between. Germline CDR1 reads GTSNPN; CDR2 reads SVGIG (reference sequence). The CDR3 sequence is CAWSVEPVGNQPQHF. CDR3 in DNA: TGTGCCTGGAGTGTAGAGCCTGTCGGCAATCAGCCCCAGCATTTT.

The chain employs TRBV30 and TRBJ1-5; TRBD1 matches 7 bases. Germline-derived CDR1 and CDR2 are GTSNPN and SVGIG (reference sequence). CDR3 size: 21 residues. V lost 2 bases and J lost 5; bases outside the gene matches: 27. As DNA, the CDR3 is TGTGCCTGGAGTTTAACTTCTTCGAGCCGGTCTCTCCCCACAGGGGATCAGCCCCAGCATTTT. Translated, it gives CAWSLTSSSRSLPTGDQPQHF.

The chain has TRBV5-8 and TRBJ1-5, with a tentative D call TRBD1 (5 bases). CDR1 is SGHTS, CDR2 YDEGEE, per germline. The CDR3 is 15 amino acids. V dropped 0 bases and J dropped 4 bases, with 11 bases sitting between them. CDR3: CASSLVLTANQPQHF. CDR3 nucleotide sequence: TGTGCCAGCAGCTTGGTCCTGACAGCTAATCAGCCCCAGCATTTT.

This sequence joins TRBV7-8 and TRBJ2-1; TRBD2 matches 10 bases. The germline V gene has CDR1 SGHVS and CDR2 FQNEAQ. The CDR3 is made up of 18 amino acids. The J segment lost 0 bases and the V segment lost 3 bases, leaving 8 bases of the junction unmatched. DNA of the CDR3: TGTGCCAGCAGCTTGTTCCTAGCGGGAGCTAGCTCCTACAATGAGCAGTTCTTC. This encodes CASSLFLAGASSYNEQFF.

The V gene is TRBV29-1, the J gene TRBJ1-1, with D perhaps TRBD1 (6 bases). Germline assignment: CDR1 SQVTM and CDR2 ANQGSEA. The CDR3 is 17 residues long. Trimming removed 5 bases from V and 3 bases from J, with 25 bases in between. The CDR3: CSVPGRGVPAADTEAFF. Here the CDR3 DNA reads TGCAGCGTTCCGGGGAGGGGGGTCCCCGCCGCGGACACTGAAGCTTTCTTT.

J is TRBJ2-2 and V is TRBV28; 8 positions match TRBD1. The CDR3 length is 15 residues. Losses at the gene ends were 6 bases for V and 3 bases for J; bases not matched to a gene: 6. Per the germline V gene, CDR1 is MDHEN and CDR2 is SYDVKM. The CDR3 sequence: CASRRPTGDTGELFF. The CDR3, as DNA: TGTGCCAGCAGGAGGCCGACAGGGGACACCGGGGAGCTGTTTTTT.

The chain uses TRBV4-1 and TRBJ1-2; 9 nucleotides align to TRBD1. The J segment lost 5 bases and the V segment lost 0 bases, leaving 7 bases of the junction unmatched. The CDR3 sequence is 16 residues long. In germline, CDR1 is MGHRA, CDR2 YSYEKL. The CDR3 coding sequence is TGCGCCAGCAGCCAAGATCTGAGGACAGGGGAGTATGGCTACACCTTC. This sequence encodes CASSQDLRTGEYGYTF.

The CDR3 is CASSLVLAGHSYNEQFF. The CDR3 DNA sequence: TGTGCCAGCAGCTTAGTTCTAGCGGGCCACTCCTACAATGAGCAGTTCTTC. The rearrangement links TRBV7-2 to TRBJ2-1; 8 bases align to TRBD2. The trim removed 1 base at V and 0 bases at J, leaving 5 bases unmatched. The CDR3 runs to 17 residues. Germline lookup yields CDR1 SGHTA and CDR2 FQGNSA.

The chain links TRBV4-2 to TRBJ2-7; D remains unclear. V dropped 1 base and J dropped 6 bases, with 7 bases sitting between them. Germline V lookup: CDR1 LGHNA, CDR2 YNFKEQ. This CDR3 region has 12 residues. CDR3 DNA: TGTGCCAGCAGCCAAGGGCCTGCCGAGCAGTACTTC. It specifies CASSQGPAEQYF.